This entry describes one T cell receptor beta chain. Per germline, CDR1 MNHEY and CDR2 SMNVEV (reference sequence). CDR3 length: 15 amino acids. Trimming left V 5 bases short and J 1 base short, with 14 bases between. The record originates from a study of cytomegalovirus exposure and HLA in healthy donors. The PCR was carried out with 60 Vbeta primers and 13 Jbeta primers. Clones were read by immunoSEQ multiplex PCR, and TCRdb kept only the in-frame ones, dropping some. The sample lists more than 110,000 clones, approximately 80% occurring once. The receptor was derived from a man in his thirties or forties in good health and CMV-seropositive. Sequenced input: PBMCs. The chain recombines TRBV27 with TRBJ2-5; a possible D gene is TRBD1 (6 bases). CDR3 in DNA: TGTGCCAGCAGTCCCATGGGGGCTACCCAAGAGACCCAGTACTTC. This translates into CASSPMGATQETQYF.